This entry lists 10 T cell receptor beta chains sequenced from one sample in a study of blood T cells in healthy people across ages. A second roughly 7 to 12 cycle PCR used barcoded and J-beta primers. TCRdb fed the 5' RACE reads into MiXCR, producing one record per CDR3 protein. The sample shows about 680,000 distinct CDR3 sequences, roughly 50% of them seen only once. Source material: blood. The source is a woman in her fifties or sixties in good health.

This clonotype was detected only a few times. The chain employs TRBV6-5 and TRBJ2-1; D gene unclear. This CDR3 is 15 amino acids long. The germline CDR1 and CDR2 sequences are MNHEY and SVGAGI. V lost 0 bases and J lost 0, with 6 bases in between. CDR3 nucleotides: TGTGCCAGCAGTTACTCTCACAGCTCCTACAATGAGCAGTTCTTC. Protein product: CASSYSHSSYNEQFF.

The chain employs TRBV10-3 and TRBJ1-1; D remains ambiguous. There are 13 residues in the CDR3. CDR1 and CDR2 (germline): ENHRY, SYGVKD. V lost 7 bases, J lost 5 bases, and 14 bases lay in between. CDR3 sequence reads: CAINAQQSTEAFF. CDR3 nucleotides: TGTGCCATCAACGCGCAGCAGTCGACTGAAGCTTTCTTT.

The CDR3 spells CASSDTYRGLGGEQFF. DNA for the CDR3: TGTGCCAGCAGTGACACTTACAGGGGGCTAGGGGGTGAGCAGTTCTTC. The chain employs TRBV25-1 and TRBJ2-1; 9 nucleotides match TRBD1. The CDR3 extends over 16 amino acids. CDR1 MGHDK and CDR2 SYGVNS come from the germline V gene. The V gene end was trimmed by 3 bases and the J gene end by 9 bases; junction bases not matched to a gene: 12.

This clonotype showed up just a few times. The rearrangement joins TRBV20-1 to TRBJ2-1, with D perhaps TRBD2 (5 bases). The CDR3 contains 17 residues. The V gene lost 0 bases and the J gene lost 13 bases, with 28 bases spanning the gap. CDR1 and CDR2 from the germline V gene are DFQATT and SNEGSKA (reference sequence). CDR3 sequence (DNA): TGCAGTGCTAGAGATTACCGGGCTAGCTTTGGCGAATTACGTCAGTTCTTC. Translating gives CSARDYRASFGELRQFF.

The J gene is TRBJ2-1, the V gene TRBV29-1; no definite D call. The CDR3 has 12 residues. Germline V gives CDR1 SQVTM, CDR2 ANQGSEA. Trimming removed 7 bases from V and 4 bases from J, with 11 bases in between. The CDR3 protein is CSAYEPYNEQFF. The CDR3 region has the DNA TGCAGCGCCTATGAACCTTACAATGAGCAGTTCTTC.

This clonotype was picked up many times. This chain connects TRBV29-1 to TRBJ2-1, with unresolved D. Trimming removed 4 bases from V and 0 bases from J, with 7 bases in between. The CDR3 length is 13 residues. Germline V lookup: CDR1 SQVTM, CDR2 ANQGSEA. CDR3 sequence (DNA): TGCAGCGTTGGTCGGAGCTCCTACAATGAGCAGTTCTTC. Its translation is CSVGRSSYNEQFF.

J is TRBJ2-7 and V is TRBV7-2; 8 positions match TRBD1. Germline V gene data show CDR1 as SGHTA and CDR2 as FQGNSA. V trimming: 2 bases; J trimming: 5 bases; junction bases outside the gene matches: 11. The CDR3 covers 16 residues. The CDR3 DNA is TGTGCCAGCAGCTTAAGACAGGGGCCCCCGAGCGACGAGCAGTACTTC. Its translation: CASSLRQGPPSDEQYF.

This clonotype was counted many times. This chain connects TRBV11-2 to TRBJ2-5; D not resolved. The ends were cut back, 1 base at V and 4 bases at J, with 19 bases in the middle. CDR3 length equals 17 residues. Germline V gives CDR1 SGHAT, CDR2 FQNNGV. The CDR3 protein is CASSLGSGVRPLETQYF. CDR3 nucleotides: TGTGCCAGCAGCTTAGGATCTGGCGTCCGGCCCCTAGAGACCCAGTACTTC.

The chain joins TRBV7-3 to TRBJ2-5; D unclear. The J call is doubtful: the DNA matches TRBJ2-7 better. This CDR3 has 13 amino acids. CDR1 and CDR2 (germline): SGHTA, FQGTGA. The CDR3: CASSSTWGYEQYF. In DNA form, the CDR3 reads TGTGCCAGCAGCTCCACCTGGGGATACGAGCAGTACTTC.

With regard to this clonotype: One base away lies a much larger clone, so this may be a sequencing read error. The CDR3: CASSQLARRGSNYGHTF. The CDR3 region has the DNA TGTGCCAGCAGCCAATTGGCGAGGAGAGGTAGTAACTATGGCCACACCTTC. The rearrangement joins TRBV4-2 to TRBJ1-2; no firm D call. Germline-derived CDR1 and CDR2 are LGHNA and YNFKEQ. The CDR3 has 17 amino acids.